The 15 T cell receptor beta chains presented below share a single source sample, sequenced in a study of blood T cells in healthy people across ages. Alongside a J-beta primer mix, a sample-barcoded 5' primer served in a second PCR lasting about 6 to 12 cycles. TCRdb re-called the 5' RACE reads through MiXCR, storing one row per CDR3 protein. The sample has 590,000 or so distinct CDR3 sequences; approximately 30% are singletons. The sample consisted of blood. The source of these receptors is an elderly woman in good health.

The J gene is TRBJ2-1, the V gene TRBV7-2; 12 bases match TRBD2. The ends lost 3 bases at V and 9 bases at J; junction bases unmatched: 15. Germline CDR1 and CDR2: SGHTA and FQGNSA. The CDR3 is made up of 18 amino acids. CDR3 nucleotide sequence: TGTGCCAGCAGCTTTGGGCTAGCGGGGGGGCCCACGGACCCTGAGCAGTTCTTC. As protein: CASSFGLAGGPTDPEQFF.

The gene calls are TRBV7-2 and TRBJ1-4; maybe TRBD1 (5 bases). The germline V and J ends were trimmed by 5 bases and 3 bases, with 10 bases remaining between them. The CDR3 is 14 amino acids. Germline loops: CDR1 SGHTA, CDR2 FQGNSA. In nucleotides, the CDR3 is TGTGCCAGCAGCCCGGGCAGGGCTAATGAAAAACTGTTTTTT. It translates to CASSPGRANEKLFF. The full variable domain, its missing parts supplied by reference TRBV7-2 and TRBJ1-4, is GAGVSQSPSNKVTEKGKDVELRCDPISGHTALYWYRQSLGQGLEFLIYFQGNSAPDKSGLPSDRFSAERTGGSVSTLTIQRTQQEDSAVYLCASSPGRANEKLFFGSGTQLSVL.

The table lists this clonotype with a few counts. The chain recombines TRBV19 with TRBJ2-7; D perhaps matches TRBD1 (6 bases). V lost 3 bases, J lost 4 bases, and 16 bases lay in between. Germline CDR1 reads LNHDA; CDR2 reads SQIVND (reference sequence). The CDR3 covers 15 residues. For the CDR3, the DNA is TGTGCCAGTAGTATTCCGGGGCAGGGGAGATACGAGCAGTACTTC. It yields the protein CASSIPGQGRYEQYF.

This clonotype was observed at least ten times. The V and J genes are TRBV27 and TRBJ1-2, with TRBD1 as a possible D gene (6 bases). This CDR3 contains 15 residues. Deletions cut 3 bases from V and 4 bases from J, with 15 bases between. The germline V gene encodes CDR1 MNHEY and CDR2 SMNVEV (reference sequence). This CDR3 is CASSFSGALGYGYTF. CDR3 nucleotide sequence: TGTGCCAGCAGTTTCTCAGGGGCCCTCGGCTATGGCTACACCTTC.

A word on this clonotype: Possible read error: a much larger clone is one base away. V is TRBV6-5 and J is TRBJ2-5; 11 positions agree with TRBD2. J was trimmed by 5 bases and V by 2 bases; bases with no gene match: 7. Per germline, CDR1 MNHEY and CDR2 SVGAGI. This CDR3 comprises 16 residues. Here the CDR3 DNA reads TGTGCCAGCAGTTACGCTTTAGCGGGGGGGCCGGAGACCCAGTACTTC. Residues: CASSYALAGGPETQYF.

In its sample, this clonotype was seen many times. The chain has TRBV9 and TRBJ2-7; 7 nucleotides match TRBD2. CDR1 is SGDLS and CDR2 is YYNGEE in the germline V gene. V lost 1 base, J lost 5 bases, and 6 bases stayed unmatched. There are 14 residues in the CDR3. CDR3 in amino acids: CASSVLAGGDEQYF. The CDR3 region has the DNA TGTGCCAGCAGCGTATTAGCGGGCGGCGACGAGCAGTACTTC.

This chain connects TRBV7-8 to TRBJ2-5; 7 bases are shared with TRBD2. Germline lookup yields CDR1 SGHVS and CDR2 FQNEAQ. V lost 0 bases and J lost 3; bases outside the gene matches: 13. This CDR3 comprises 18 residues. CDR3 DNA: TGTGCCAGCAGCTTAGCGAACGGTTTGCGGGGGAGCAAAGAGACCCAGTACTTC. It yields the protein CASSLANGLRGSKETQYF.

V gene TRBV6-2 or TRBV6-3 combines with J gene TRBJ2-5; D ambiguous. The V end was cut by 2 bases, the J end by 11 bases, with 27 bases between. The length of the CDR3 is 17 residues. The germline CDR1 and CDR2 sequences are MNHEY and SVGEGT. The CDR3 nucleotides are TGTGCCAGCAGTTACCCGGCTAGTGGGGTGGCAACCAATGAGCAGTACTTC. Protein: CASSYPASGVATNEQYF.

This clonotype was seen at least ten times. V gene TRBV10-3 combines with J gene TRBJ2-3; D remains ambiguous. This CDR3 region has 15 residues. From germline, CDR1 is ENHRY and CDR2 SYGVKD. The germline V and J ends were trimmed by 4 bases and 0 bases, with 11 bases remaining between them. CDR3 DNA sequence: TGTGCCATCAGTGGAACAGCCAAGAGCACAGATACGCAGTATTTT. This codes for CAISGTAKSTDTQYF.

With regard to this clonotype: A read error may produce the germline difference seen at one junction end. The CDR3 sequence is CGATIRQGGHSPLHF. The CDR3 bases are TGCGGTGCTACCATCCGACAGGGAGGGCATTCACCCCTCCACTTT. The chain carries TRBV20-1 and TRBJ1-6, with 7 bases lining up with TRBD1. The CDR3 is 15 residues long. The germline CDR1 and CDR2 sequences are DFQATT and SNEGSKA (reference sequence).

On this clonotype itself: A read error may explain this, as a much larger clone is one base away. This sequence joins TRBV29-1 and TRBJ1-5; 8 bases match TRBD1. The CDR3 extends over 13 amino acids. The V and J ends lost 6 bases and 7 bases, in that order; junction bases with no gene match: 8. In germline, CDR1 is SQVTM, CDR2 ANQGSEA. CDR3: CSVRGQVGQPQHF. CDR3 coding DNA: TGCAGCGTCCGGGGACAGGTGGGCCAGCCCCAGCATTTT. The complete variable domain, with remaining parts taken from reference TRBV29-1 and TRBJ1-5, reads SAVISQKPSRDICQRGTSLTIQCQVDSQVTMMFWYRQQPGQSLTLIATANQGSEATYESGFVIDKFPISRPNLTFSTLTVSNMSPEDSSIYLCSVRGQVGQPQHFGDGTRLSIL.

The gene calls are TRBV6-2 or TRBV6-3 and TRBJ1-5, with D uncertain. With 2 bases removed from V and 1 base from J, the gap between germline ends came to 18 bases. CDR1 is MNHEY, CDR2 SVGEGT, per germline. The CDR3 extends over 18 amino acids. CDR3 loop: CASSYPMKLRRSNQPQHF. CDR3 bases: TGTGCCAGCAGTTACCCGATGAAGCTTAGGCGGAGCAATCAGCCCCAGCATTTT.

This clonotype was counted ten times or more. A much larger clone is a single base away; this may be a read error. V and J are TRBV7-2 and TRBJ2-5; 10 positions match TRBD2. The V gene's germline CDR1 is SGHTA and CDR2 FQGNSA. V shed 7 bases and J 11 bases; nucleotides not matched to a gene: 4. The CDR3 runs to 11 residues. The CDR3 region is CASTSGGEQYF. The DNA of the CDR3 is TGTGCCAGCACTAGCGGGGGAGAGCAGTACTTC. Based on the CDR3 plus reference TRBV7-2 and TRBJ2-5, the full variable domain is GAGVSQSPSNKVTEKGKDVELRCDPISGHTALYWYRQSLGQGLEFLIYFQGNSAPDKSGLPSDRFSAERTGGSVSTLTIQRTQQEDSAVYLCASTSGGEQYFGPGTRLLVL.

This clonotype was picked up many times. The rearrangement joins TRBV6-5 to TRBJ2-3; TRBD1 aligns across 7 bases. CDR1 and CDR2 from the germline V gene are MNHEY and SVGAGI. V was clipped by 6 bases and J by 6 bases; unmatched bases: 3. The CDR3 runs to 12 residues. CDR3 in DNA: TGTGCCAGCAGAGGACAGGCCGATACGCAGTATTTT. Its protein product is CASRGQADTQYF.

This clonotype was observed at least ten times. The V call is TRBV20-1, the J call TRBJ2-3, with 9 bases lining up with TRBD2. This CDR3 is built from 15 residues. Germline trimming cut 6 bases from V and 4 bases from J; bases unmatched to any gene: 11. Germline-derived CDR1 and CDR2 are DFQATT and SNEGSKA (reference sequence). This CDR3 reads CSAGTSGRFSDTQYF. In DNA, the CDR3 is TGCAGTGCCGGAACTAGCGGGCGTTTCTCAGATACGCAGTATTTT.